The sequence of this TCR beta chain was determined in a study of cytomegalovirus exposure and HLA in healthy donors. Overall study results and limits: 87-base-pair reads could not separate some V segments, including TRBV6-2 and TRBV6-3. The study put 150 or so TCR beta chains on its list as cytomegalovirus-associated.

Primers: 60 Vbeta forward and 13 Jbeta reverse. Libraries were prepared by immunoSEQ multiplex PCR; TCRdb keeps only in-frame clonotypes and omits some of them. The sample shows about 75,000 clones, roughly 86% of them seen only once. V lost 1 base to trimming and J lost 0 bases; unmatched junction nucleotides: 5. Per the germline V gene, CDR1 is MGHRA and CDR2 is YSYEKL. This CDR3 region has 17 residues. Points on this clone: What it recognizes is unknown.

The rearrangement links TRBV4-1 to TRBJ1-1, with 10 bases that match TRBD1. This receptor was obtained from a young man in good health and CMV-seronegative. Sample: PBMCs. CDR3 nucleotides: TGCGCCAGCAGCCAAGTAGTAGGACAGGGGGTGAACACTGAAGCTTTCTTT. This codes for CASSQVVGQGVNTEAFF.